The 6 T cell receptor beta chains in this list originate from one sample, sequenced in a study of cytomegalovirus exposure and HLA in healthy donors. It was with 60 Vbeta and 13 Jbeta primers that the PCR ran. Profiled with immunoSEQ multiplex PCR; TCRdb holds only in-frame clones, not every one. The sample consists of 150,000 to 200,000 clones, over 70% of them appearing once. Material for sequencing was PBMCs. These receptors all come from a woman aged 30 to 39 in good health and CMV-seronegative.

The chain links TRBV2 to TRBJ1-2; D might be TRBD1 (5 bases). CDR1 is SNHLY, CDR2 FYNNEI, per germline. The V and J ends lost 1 base and 7 bases respectively, with 13 bases between them. The CDR3 totals 14 residues. The CDR3, as DNA: TGTGCCAGCAGTGAAGGACAGTCGTTGAGTGGCTACACCTTC. The encoded protein is CASSEGQSLSGYTF.

The chain recombines TRBV4-3 with TRBJ1-2; D remains ambiguous. CDR3 length: 13 amino acids. Trimming took 2 bases from V and 9 from J, leaving 13 bases between them. The germline CDR1 and CDR2 sequences are LGHNA and YSLEER. The CDR3 region is CASSQLITSSYTF. For the CDR3, the DNA is TGCGCCAGCAGCCAACTTATAACTTCAAGCTACACCTTC.

This clone was seen more than once but under ten times. This chain uses TRBV2 with TRBJ1-6; 7 nucleotides agree with TRBD1. Germline V gene lookup returns CDR1 SNHLY and CDR2 FYNNEI. V gave up 4 bases and J gave up 10 bases; unmatched junction bases: 7. The CDR3 is made up of 14 amino acids. The CDR3, as DNA: TGTGCCAGCAGTGGAGACAGGGCAAAATCACCCCTCCACTTT. Its translation is CASSGDRAKSPLHF.

The chain has TRBV7-9 and TRBJ1-1; D gene uncertain. Germline assignment: CDR1 SEHNR and CDR2 FQNEAQ (reference sequence). The CDR3 length is 11 residues. Trimming removed 7 bases at V and 7 bases at J, with 10 bases between. For the CDR3, the DNA is TGTGCCAGCAACCTAAATATTGAAGCTTTCTTT. Translation: CASNLNIEAFF.

The chain joins TRBV4-1 to TRBJ2-7, with TRBD2 matching over 11 bases. This CDR3 region has 16 residues. After removal of 0 bases from V and 2 bases from J, the junction contained 3 bases not matched to a gene. Per germline, CDR1 MGHRA and CDR2 YSYEKL. CDR3 DNA: TGCGCCAGCAGCCAAGAGGGGACTAGCGGTACCTACGAGCAGTACTTC. This codes for CASSQEGTSGTYEQYF.

The J gene is TRBJ2-5, the V gene TRBV7-2, with TRBD2 matching over 7 bases. TRBJ2-7 explains the end of the DNA better; the J call may be wrong. CDR3 length equals 14 residues. CDR1 SGHTA and CDR2 FQGNSA come from the germline V gene. CDR3 nucleotides: TGTGCCAGCTCCGGGGCGGGGGACCTTCGCGAGCAGTACTTC. Encoded protein: CASSGAGDLREQYF.